The T cell receptor (beta chain) under discussion was sequenced for a study of cytomegalovirus exposure and HLA in healthy donors. The PCR ran on 60 Vbeta and 13 Jbeta primers. Sequencing was performed with immunoSEQ multiplex PCR; in TCRdb, only in-frame clones are kept and a portion is missing. The top ten clones hold over 2.5% of a sample with 150,000 or so clones, around 79% of them seen once. Source material: PBMCs. This receptor was obtained from a man in his forties in good health and CMV-seropositive.

In DNA, the CDR3 is TGTGCCAGCAGCCGTATGGGACAACTCTCTTCGAACACTGAAGCTTTCTTT. Its translation: CASSRMGQLSSNTEAFF. This chain uses TRBV4-2 with TRBJ1-1; perhaps TRBD1 as D (6 bases). Trimming pared 4 bases from V and 1 base from J, leaving 19 bases between. The CDR3 is made up of 17 amino acids. Germline CDR1 LGHNA, CDR2 YNFKEQ.